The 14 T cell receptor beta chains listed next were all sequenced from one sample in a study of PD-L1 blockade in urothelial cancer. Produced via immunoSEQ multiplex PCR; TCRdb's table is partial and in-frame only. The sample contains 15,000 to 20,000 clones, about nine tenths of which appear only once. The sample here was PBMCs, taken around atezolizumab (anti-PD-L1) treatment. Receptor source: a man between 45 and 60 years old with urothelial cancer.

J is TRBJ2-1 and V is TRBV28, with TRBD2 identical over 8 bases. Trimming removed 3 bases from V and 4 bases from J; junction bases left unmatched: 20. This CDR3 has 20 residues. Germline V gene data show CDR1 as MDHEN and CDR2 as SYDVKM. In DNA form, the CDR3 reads TGTGCCAGCAGTTTGCCGCGAGCGGGAGTCTTAACACCCAGGTACAATGAGCAGTTCTTC. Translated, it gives CASSLPRAGVLTPRYNEQFF.

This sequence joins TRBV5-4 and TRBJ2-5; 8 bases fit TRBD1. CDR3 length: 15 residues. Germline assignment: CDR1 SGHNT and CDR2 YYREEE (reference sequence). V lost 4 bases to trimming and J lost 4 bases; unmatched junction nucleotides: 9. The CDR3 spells CASSPDSDRVETQYF. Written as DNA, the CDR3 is TGTGCCAGCAGCCCCGACTCGGACAGGGTAGAGACCCAGTACTTC. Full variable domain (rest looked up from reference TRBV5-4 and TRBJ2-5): ETGVTQSPTHLIKTRGQQVTLRCSSQSGHNTVSWYQQALGQGPQFIFQYYREEENGRGNFPPRFSGLQFPNYSSELNVNALELDDSALYLCASSPDSDRVETQYFGPGTRLLVL.

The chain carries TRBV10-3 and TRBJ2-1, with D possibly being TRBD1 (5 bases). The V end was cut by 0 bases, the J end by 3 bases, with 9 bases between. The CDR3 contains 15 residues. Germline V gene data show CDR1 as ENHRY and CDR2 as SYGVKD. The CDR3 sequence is CAISESGLNYNEQFF. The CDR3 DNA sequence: TGTGCCATCAGTGAGTCGGGGCTAAACTACAATGAGCAGTTCTTC.

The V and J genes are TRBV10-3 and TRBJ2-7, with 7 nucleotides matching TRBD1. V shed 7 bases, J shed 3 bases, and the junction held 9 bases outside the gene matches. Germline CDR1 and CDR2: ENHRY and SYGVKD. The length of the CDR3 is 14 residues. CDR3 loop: CAITGTEGDYEQYF. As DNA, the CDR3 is TGTGCCATCACCGGGACAGAGGGGGACTACGAGCAGTACTTC.

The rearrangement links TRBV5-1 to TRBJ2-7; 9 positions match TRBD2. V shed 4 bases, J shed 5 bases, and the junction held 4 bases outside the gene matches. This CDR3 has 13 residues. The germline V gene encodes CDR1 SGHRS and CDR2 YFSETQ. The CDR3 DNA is TGCGCCAGCAGCCTGATAGCGGGAGACGAGCAGTACTTC. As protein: CASSLIAGDEQYF.

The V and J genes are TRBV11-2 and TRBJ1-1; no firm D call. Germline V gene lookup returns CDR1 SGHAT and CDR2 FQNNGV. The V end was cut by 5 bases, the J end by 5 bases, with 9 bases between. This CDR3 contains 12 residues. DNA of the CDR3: TGTGCCAGCAGCCCGGGGAAAACTGAAGCTTTCTTT. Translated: CASSPGKTEAFF. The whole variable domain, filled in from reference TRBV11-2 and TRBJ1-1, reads EAGVAQSPRYKIIEKRQSVAFWCNPISGHATLYWYQQILGQGPKLLIQFQNNGVVDDSQLPKDRFSAERLKGVDSTLKIQPAKLEDSAVYLCASSPGKTEAFFGQGTRLTVV.

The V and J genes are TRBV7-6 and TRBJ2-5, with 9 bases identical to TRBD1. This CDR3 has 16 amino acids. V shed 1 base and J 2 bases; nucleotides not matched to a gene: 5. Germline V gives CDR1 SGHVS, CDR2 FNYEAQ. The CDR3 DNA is TGTGCCAGCAGCTTAGTGGGACAGGGACGGCAAGAGACCCAGTACTTC. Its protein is CASSLVGQGRQETQYF.

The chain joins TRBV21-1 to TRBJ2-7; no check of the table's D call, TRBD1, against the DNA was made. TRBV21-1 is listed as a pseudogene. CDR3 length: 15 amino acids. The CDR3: CASSLYNRGFYEQYF. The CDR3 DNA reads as TGTGCCAGCAGCTTATATAATAGGGGGTTCTACGAGCAGTACTTC.

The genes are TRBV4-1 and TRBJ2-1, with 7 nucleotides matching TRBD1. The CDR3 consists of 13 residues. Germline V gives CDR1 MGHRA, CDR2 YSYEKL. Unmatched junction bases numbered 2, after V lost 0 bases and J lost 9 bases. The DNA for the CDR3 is TGCGCCAGCAGCCAAGAGGGACAGCTTGAGCAGTTCTTC. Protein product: CASSQEGQLEQFF.

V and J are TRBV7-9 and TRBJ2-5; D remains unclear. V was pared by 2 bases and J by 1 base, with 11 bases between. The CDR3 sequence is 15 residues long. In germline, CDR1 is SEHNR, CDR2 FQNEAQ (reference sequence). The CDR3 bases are TGTGCCAGCAGCTTAACGCCAGTTTTCCAAGAGACCCAGTACTTC. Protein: CASSLTPVFQETQYF.

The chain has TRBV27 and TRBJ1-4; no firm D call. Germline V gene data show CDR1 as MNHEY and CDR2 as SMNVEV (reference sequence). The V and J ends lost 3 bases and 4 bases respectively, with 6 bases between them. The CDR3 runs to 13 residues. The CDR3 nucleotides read TGTGCCAGCAGTTTTGGCCTTAATGAAAAACTGTTTTTT. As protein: CASSFGLNEKLFF.

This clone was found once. The DNA of the CDR3 is TGTGCCAGTAGTATCCCAATGGGGGGGGGAACCACAGATACGCAGTATTTT. Protein sequence: CASSIPMGGGTTDTQYF. The V gene is TRBV19, the J gene TRBJ2-3; 7 bases fit TRBD2. The CDR3 loop spans 17 amino acids. The V gene's germline CDR1 is LNHDA and CDR2 SQIVND (reference sequence). J gave up 2 bases and V 3 bases, and 11 bases lay outside the gene matches.

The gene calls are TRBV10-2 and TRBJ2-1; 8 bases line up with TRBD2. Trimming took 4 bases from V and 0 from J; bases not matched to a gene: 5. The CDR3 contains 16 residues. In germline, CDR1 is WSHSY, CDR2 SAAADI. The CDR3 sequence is CASSVPGTSSYNEQFF. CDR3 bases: TGCGCCAGCAGTGTACCCGGGACTAGCTCCTACAATGAGCAGTTCTTC.

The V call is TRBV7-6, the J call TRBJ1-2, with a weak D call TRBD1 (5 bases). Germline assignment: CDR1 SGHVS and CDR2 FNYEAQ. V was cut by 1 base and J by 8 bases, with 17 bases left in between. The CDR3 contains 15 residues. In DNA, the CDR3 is TGTGCCAGCAGCTTAGAGTCCGGGACTTCAACGGGCTACACCTTC. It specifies CASSLESGTSTGYTF.